These 6 T cell receptor beta chains originate from one sample sequenced in a study of Graves' ophthalmopathy and Graves' hyperthyroidism. The authors amplified TCR beta CDR3 regions from RNA transcripts. HTBI primers were used in a first-round RT-PCR, which preceded a second-round multiplex PCR. TCRdb analysed the multiplex PCR reads with MiXCR anew, one entry per CDR3 protein. The sample holds more than 550,000 distinct CDR3 sequences, 35% to 45% seen once. What was sequenced was peripheral blood. These receptors all come from an adult man with Graves' ophthalmopathy.

The sample holds a few counts of this clonotype. V is TRBV6-6 and J is TRBJ2-7; 8 bases are shared with TRBD2. J lost 7 bases, V lost 5 bases, and 13 bases had no gene match. Germline lookup yields CDR1 MNHNY and CDR2 SVGAGI (reference sequence). The CDR3 runs to 15 residues. CDR3 nucleotide sequence: TGTGCCAGCAGTCCAGGGACTAGGGTTTTGGGGGAGCAGTACTTC. Translated: CASSPGTRVLGEQYF.

The table lists this clonotype with many counts. The chain combines TRBV10-3 with TRBJ1-2, with D maybe TRBD1 (5 bases). The V end lost 10 bases, the J end lost 8 bases, and 17 bases lay between the germline ends. This CDR3 is built from 12 residues. Germline V gene data show CDR1 as ENHRY and CDR2 as SYGVKD. This chain's CDR3 is CATQGDPLGYTF. As DNA, the CDR3 is TGTGCCACCCAGGGCGACCCTCTAGGCTACACCTTC.

This sequence joins TRBV7-2 and TRBJ2-5; TRBD2 matches 13 bases. With 5 bases clipped from V and 5 bases from J, the junction kept 14 bases outside the gene matches. The CDR3 is made up of 18 amino acids. Looked up from germline, CDR1 is SGHTA and CDR2 is FQGNSA. The CDR3 loop reads CASSPPARLAGGMETQYF. Here the CDR3 DNA reads TGTGCCAGCAGCCCCCCTGCCAGACTAGCGGGAGGTATGGAGACCCAGTACTTC. The whole variable domain, remainder taken from reference TRBV7-2 and TRBJ2-5, is GAGVSQSPSNKVTEKGKDVELRCDPISGHTALYWYRQSLGQGLEFLIYFQGNSAPDKSGLPSDRFSAERTGGSVSTLTIQRTQQEDSAVYLCASSPPARLAGGMETQYFGPGTRLLVL.

The CDR3 region is CSSLTRGHQETQYF. Here the CDR3 DNA reads TGCAGCTCCCTGACCCGGGGACACCAAGAGACCCAGTACTTC. This chain joins TRBV29-1 and TRBJ2-5; D is perhaps TRBD1 or TRBD2 (5 bases each). The V and J ends lost 8 bases and 0 bases respectively, with 16 bases between them. This CDR3 is 14 amino acids long. Germline V gene data show CDR1 as SQVTM and CDR2 as ANQGSEA.

The rearrangement uses TRBV12-5 and TRBJ2-7; 7 nucleotides agree with TRBD1. CDR3 length: 12 amino acids. V dropped 3 bases and J dropped 5; count of bases not matched to a gene: 1. Germline lookup yields CDR1 LGHNT and CDR2 FRNRAP. In DNA form, the CDR3 reads TGTGCTAGTGGTTTCAGGGGGAACGAGCAGTACTTC. As protein: CASGFRGNEQYF.

About this clonotype itself: Because it lacks the conserved phenylalanine or tryptophan at the end, this CDR3 is likely a read error. The gene calls are TRBV2 and TRBJ2-7; perhaps TRBD2 as D (6 bases). The CDR3 totals 13 residues. V gave up 3 bases and J gave up 6 bases, with 12 bases separating them. CDR1 and CDR2 from the germline V gene are SNHLY and FYNNEI. CDR3 coding DNA: TGTGCCAGCAGTGACAGGGAGGACGGCGAGCAGTACCTC. Translation: CASSDREDGEQYL.